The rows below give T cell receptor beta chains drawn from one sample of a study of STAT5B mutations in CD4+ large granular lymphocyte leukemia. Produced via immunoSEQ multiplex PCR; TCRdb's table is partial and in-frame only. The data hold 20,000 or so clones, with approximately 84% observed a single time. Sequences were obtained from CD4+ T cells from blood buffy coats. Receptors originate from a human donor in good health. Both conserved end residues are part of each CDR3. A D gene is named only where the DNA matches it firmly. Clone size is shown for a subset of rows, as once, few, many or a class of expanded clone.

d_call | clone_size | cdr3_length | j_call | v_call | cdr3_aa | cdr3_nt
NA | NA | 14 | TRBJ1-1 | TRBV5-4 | CASRLTRANTEAFF | TGTGCCAGCAGGTTAACCAGGGCGAACACTGAAGCTTTCTTT
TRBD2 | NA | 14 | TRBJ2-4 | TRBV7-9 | CASSSGGPGNIQYF | TGTGCCAGCAGTTCGGGGGGGCCCGGCAACATTCAGTACTTC
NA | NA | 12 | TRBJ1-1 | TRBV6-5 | CASSYSGRAAFF | TGTGCCAGCAGTTACTCTGGCAGGGCTGCTTTCTTT
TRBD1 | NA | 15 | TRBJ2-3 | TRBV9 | CASSSRTGLTDTQYF | TGTGCCAGCAGCTCCCGGACAGGGTTGACAGATACGCAGTATTTT
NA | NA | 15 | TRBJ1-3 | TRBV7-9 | CASSLIGVGGNTIYF | TGTGCCAGCAGCTTAATCGGGGTTGGGGGAAACACCATATATTTT
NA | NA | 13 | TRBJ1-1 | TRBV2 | CASRTRGGTEAFF | TGTGCCAGCCGAACCAGGGGCGGGACTGAAGCTTTCTTT
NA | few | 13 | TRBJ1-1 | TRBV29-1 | CSVASGVNTEAFF | TGCAGCGTGGCGTCAGGGGTGAACACTGAAGCTTTCTTT
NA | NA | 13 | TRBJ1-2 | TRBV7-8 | CASRGDPASGYTF | TGTGCCAGTAGAGGGGACCCGGCCAGCGGCTACACCTTC
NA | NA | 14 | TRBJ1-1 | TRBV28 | CASTPPGQFEKAFF | TGTGCCAGCACTCCTCCTGGACAGTTCGAAAAGGCTTTCTTT
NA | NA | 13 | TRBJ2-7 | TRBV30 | CAWSRGRSHEQYF | TGTGCCTGGAGCAGAGGGAGGAGCCACGAGCAGTACTTC
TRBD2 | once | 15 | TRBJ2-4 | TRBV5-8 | CASSLARGGKNIQYF | TGTGCCAGCAGCTTGGCCCGGGGGGGCAAAAACATTCAGTACTTC
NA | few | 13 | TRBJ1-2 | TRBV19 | CASSFPGTYGYTF | TGTGCCAGTAGTTTCCCGGGGACCTATGGCTACACCTTC
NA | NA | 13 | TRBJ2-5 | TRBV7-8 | CASNLEGGAAQYF | TGTGCCAGCAACTTAGAGGGCGGGGCGGCCCAGTACTTC
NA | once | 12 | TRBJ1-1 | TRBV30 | CAWTHQGTEAFF | TGTGCCTGGACCCATCAAGGGACTGAAGCTTTCTTT
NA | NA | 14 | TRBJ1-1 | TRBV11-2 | CASSLGLENTEAFF | TGTGCCAGCAGCTTAGGCCTGGAGAACACTGAAGCTTTCTTT
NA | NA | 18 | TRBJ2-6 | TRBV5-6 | CASSLAPQRFSGANVLTF | TGTGCCAGCAGCTTGGCACCCCAAAGGTTCTCTGGGGCCAACGTCCTGACTTTC
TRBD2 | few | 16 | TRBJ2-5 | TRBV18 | CASSPSERGRGETQYF | TGTGCCAGCTCACCGAGTGAGCGGGGAAGGGGAGAGACCCAGTACTTC
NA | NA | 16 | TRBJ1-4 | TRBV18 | CASSPPRGAEGEKLFF | TGTGCCAGCTCACCCCCTCGGGGGGCAGAAGGCGAAAAACTGTTTTTT
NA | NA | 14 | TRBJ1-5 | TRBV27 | CATSRARDVQPQHF | TGTGCCACCTCAAGGGCCAGGGACGTTCAGCCCCAGCATTTT
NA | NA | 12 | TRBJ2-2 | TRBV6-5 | CASSQRVGELFF | TGTGCCAGCAGCCAGAGGGTCGGGGAGCTGTTTTTT
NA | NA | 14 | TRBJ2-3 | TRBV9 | CASSPSPHTDTQYF | TGTGCCAGCAGCCCTAGCCCCCACACAGATACGCAGTATTTT
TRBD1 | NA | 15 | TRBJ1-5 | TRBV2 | CASSEALRTGQPQHF | TGTGCCAGCAGTGAAGCGCTCCGGACAGGTCAGCCCCAGCATTTT
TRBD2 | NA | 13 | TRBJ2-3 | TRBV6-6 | CASRTSGSDTQYF | TGTGCCAGCAGGACTAGCGGATCAGATACGCAGTATTTT
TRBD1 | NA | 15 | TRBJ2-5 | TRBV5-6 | CASSFFFRDRETQYF | TGTGCCAGCAGCTTTTTCTTTAGGGACAGAGAGACCCAGTACTTC
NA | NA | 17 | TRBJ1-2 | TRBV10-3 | CAISETLSGFDNYGYTF | TGTGCCATCAGTGAGACCCTCTCAGGTTTCGATAACTATGGCTACACCTTC
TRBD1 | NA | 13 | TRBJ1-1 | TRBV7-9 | CASLGTGLTEAFF | TGTGCCTCCCTCGGGACAGGGCTCACTGAAGCTTTCTTT
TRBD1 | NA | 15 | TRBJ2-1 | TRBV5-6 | CASSSDRSSYNEQFF | TGTGCCAGCAGCTCGGACAGGTCCTCCTACAATGAGCAGTTCTTC
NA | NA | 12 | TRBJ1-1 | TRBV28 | CASSKGNLAAFF | TGTGCCAGCAGTAAGGGGAATCTTGCCGCTTTCTTT
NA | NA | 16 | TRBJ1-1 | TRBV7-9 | CASRSSKGFPHTEAFF | TGTGCCAGCAGATCCTCGAAAGGTTTCCCCCACACTGAAGCTTTCTTT
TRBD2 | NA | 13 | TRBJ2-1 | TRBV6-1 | CASRTSGMNEQFF | TGTGCCAGCAGGACTAGCGGGATGAATGAGCAGTTCTTC
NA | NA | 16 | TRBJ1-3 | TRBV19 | CASSTQGANSGNTIYF | TGTGCCAGTAGTACCCAAGGGGCAAACTCTGGAAACACCATATATTTT
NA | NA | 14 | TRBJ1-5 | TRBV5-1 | CASSPGDSNQPQHF | TGCGCCAGCAGCCCAGGGGATAGCAATCAGCCCCAGCATTTT
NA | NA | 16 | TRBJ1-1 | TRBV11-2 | CASSTFGRATDTEAFF | TGTGCCAGCAGCACTTTTGGCAGGGCCACGGACACTGAAGCTTTCTTT
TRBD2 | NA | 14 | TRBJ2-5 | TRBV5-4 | CASSFAGGKETQYF | TGTGCCAGCAGCTTTGCGGGAGGGAAAGAGACCCAGTACTTC
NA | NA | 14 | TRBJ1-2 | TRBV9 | CASNQGRINYGYTF | TGTGCCAGCAACCAGGGGAGGATTAACTATGGCTACACCTTC
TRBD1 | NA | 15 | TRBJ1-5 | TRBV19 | CASSITGGGNQPQHF | TGTGCCAGTAGTATAACAGGGGGTGGCAATCAGCCCCAGCATTTT
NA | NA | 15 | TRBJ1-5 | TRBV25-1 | CASSGGTQGNQPQHF | TGTGCCAGCAGTGGAGGGACTCAGGGAAATCAGCCCCAGCATTTT
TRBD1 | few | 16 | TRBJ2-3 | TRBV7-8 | CASSKRGQGLTDTQYF | TGTGCCAGCAGCAAACGCGGACAGGGGTTGACAGATACGCAGTATTTT
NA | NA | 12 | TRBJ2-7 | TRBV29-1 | CSVCEEAYEQYF | TGCAGCGTTTGTGAGGAAGCCTACGAGCAGTACTTC
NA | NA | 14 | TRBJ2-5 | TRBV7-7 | CASSLVGKQETQYF | TGTGCCAGCAGCTTAGTGGGAAAACAAGAGACCCAGTACTTC
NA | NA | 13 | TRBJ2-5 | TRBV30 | CAWSVGYQETQYF | TGTGCCTGGAGTGTGGGGTACCAAGAGACCCAGTACTTC
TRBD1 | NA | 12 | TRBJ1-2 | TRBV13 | CASSLGQGGYTF | TGTGCCAGCAGCCTCGGACAGGGGGGCTACACCTTC
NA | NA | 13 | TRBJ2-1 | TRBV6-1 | CASSEGEYNEQFF | TGTGCCAGCAGTGAGGGGGAATACAATGAGCAGTTCTTC
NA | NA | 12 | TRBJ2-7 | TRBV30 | CAWGGMAGEQYF | TGTGCCTGGGGGGGGATGGCTGGCGAGCAGTACTTC
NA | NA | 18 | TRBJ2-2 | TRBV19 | CASSIGYAGQSNRGELFF | TGTGCCAGTAGTATAGGGTACGCGGGACAGTCCAACAGGGGGGAGCTGTTTTTT
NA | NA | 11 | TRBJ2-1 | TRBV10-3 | CAISADNEQFF | TGTGCCATCAGTGCTGATAATGAGCAGTTCTTC
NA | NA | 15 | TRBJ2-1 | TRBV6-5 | CASSSTQGTYNEQFF | TGTGCCAGCAGTTCGACGCAGGGTACCTACAATGAGCAGTTCTTC